This T cell receptor beta chain came from a study of T-cell reconstitution after alpha-beta-depleted transplantation in children (dated by TCRdb to between 2015 and 2016). With respect to the entire study: Using TCR repertoire profiling, the study followed T-cell immune reconstitution in a quantitative way in children after TCRalphabeta/CD19-depleted allogeneic hematopoietic cell transplantation.

This clonotype was observed once. Its antigen remains unidentified. Qualities for individual bases were not recorded, and no much larger clone is one base off. Overall results and qualifications from the work: The frequencies of hyperexpanded clones fell over the following months, and after one year, T-cell counts and TCRbeta diversity were mostly attributed to newly produced T cells. In some patients, the high TCRbeta diversity seen at day 60 was put down to recipient T cells and intrathymic progenitors that had survived conditioning. The apparently early alphabetaT-cell count recovery about two months after transplant was reportedly dependent on only several hundred rapidly expanded clones derived from non-depleted graft cells.

The library was made by PCR. This sample was sequenced with an Illumina HiSeq 2500. TCR libraries were prepared with molecular barcoding, using unique molecular identifiers to normalize TCRbeta repertoire quantification. The public reads were reanalyzed by TCRdb: fastp trimming at Q25, MiXCR alignment, in-frame beta chains only. Records with the same CDR3 protein are collapsed into one entry carrying the most frequent genes and DNA. This sample has 530,000 or so distinct CDR3 sequences in its table, and 25% to 30% of those were observed once. The ten largest clones capture just over 35% of the sample. In the paper's terms, the treatment or condition label means: allogeneic hematopoietic cell transplantation with graft depleted of TCRalphabeta T cells and CD19 B cells. TCRalphabeta/CD19-depleted allogeneic hematopoietic cell grafts were given to the transplant recipients, all of whom were children.

The material was PBMCs, obtained before TCRalphabeta/CD19-depleted stem cell transplant. The clonotype comes from a boy under two years old with Wiskott-Aldrich syndrome, due to receive a stem cell transplant.

The CDR3 region reads CASSRPTDRGLYEQYF. The DNA sequence is given as TGTGCCAGCAGCCGACCCACGGACAGAGGCCTATACGAGCAGTACTTC. The chain is encoded by TRBV6-1 joined to TRBJ2-7, with TRBD1 perhaps the D gene, on 6 matching bases. Between the V and J ends, shortened by 6 bases and 4 bases respectively, the junction contains 22 bases. The CDR3 covers 16 residues, taking in both the cysteine and the phenylalanine. Just CDR3 DNA is preserved here, 48 bases in frame from base 1. Reading the germline V gene gives CDR1 MNHNS and CDR2 SASEGT.